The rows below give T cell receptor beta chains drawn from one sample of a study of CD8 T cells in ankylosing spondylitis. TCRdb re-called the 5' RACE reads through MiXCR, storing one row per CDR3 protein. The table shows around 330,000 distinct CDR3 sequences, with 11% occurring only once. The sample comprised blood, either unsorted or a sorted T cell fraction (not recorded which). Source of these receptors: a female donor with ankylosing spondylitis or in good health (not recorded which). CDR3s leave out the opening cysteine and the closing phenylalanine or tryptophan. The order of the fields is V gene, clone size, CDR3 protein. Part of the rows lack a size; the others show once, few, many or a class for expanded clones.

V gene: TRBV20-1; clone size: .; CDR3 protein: SLSEAHQPQH
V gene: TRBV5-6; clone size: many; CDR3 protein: ASTAGPGELF
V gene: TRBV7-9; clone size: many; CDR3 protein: ASTTSGGSYEQY
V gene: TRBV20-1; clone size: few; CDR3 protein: SALKQGGTGELF
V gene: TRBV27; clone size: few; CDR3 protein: ASSSSVGEAGMEAF
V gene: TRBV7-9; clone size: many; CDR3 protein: ASSLRRRGGDTQY
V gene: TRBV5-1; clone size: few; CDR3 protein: ASSGLAEGNIQY
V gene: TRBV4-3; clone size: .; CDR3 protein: ASSQELSSGREQY
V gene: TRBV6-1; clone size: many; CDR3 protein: ASRDGGGASNEQF
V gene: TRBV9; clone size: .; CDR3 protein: ASSRGGAGSGYP
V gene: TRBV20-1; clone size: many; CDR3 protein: SASRIDNEQY
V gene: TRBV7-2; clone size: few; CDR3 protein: ASSTWETQY
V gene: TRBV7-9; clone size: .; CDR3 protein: ASSFRAGHTDTQY
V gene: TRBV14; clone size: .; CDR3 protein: ASSQANYEQY
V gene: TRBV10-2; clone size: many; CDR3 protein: ASSERQGVSYEQY
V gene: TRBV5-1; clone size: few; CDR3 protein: ASSRRSGQTDNSPLH
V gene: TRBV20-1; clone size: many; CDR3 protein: SAREDQ
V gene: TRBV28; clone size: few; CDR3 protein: ASSSPGPGGNQPQH
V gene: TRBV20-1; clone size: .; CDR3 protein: CAQTRQGLSSYNEQF
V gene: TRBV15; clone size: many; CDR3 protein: ATSSDGTGVEAF
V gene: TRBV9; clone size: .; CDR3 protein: ASTLLAGPYNEQF
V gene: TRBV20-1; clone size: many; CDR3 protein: SASISGTIGYT
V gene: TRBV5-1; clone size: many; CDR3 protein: ASRSGQGAPGEAF
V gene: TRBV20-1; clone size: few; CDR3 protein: SARAGLAGGAWADTQY
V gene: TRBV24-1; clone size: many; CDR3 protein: ATSTRTGPRDTQY
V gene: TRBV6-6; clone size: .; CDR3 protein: ASSPRDIETQY
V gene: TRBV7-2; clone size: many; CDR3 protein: ASSLILTGELF
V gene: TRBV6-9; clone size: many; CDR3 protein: AIRGGTEAF
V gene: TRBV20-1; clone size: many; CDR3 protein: SARGKPPYEQY
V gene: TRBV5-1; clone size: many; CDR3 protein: ASTPDPLSGYT
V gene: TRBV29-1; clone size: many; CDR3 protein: SVARGQGASDTEAF
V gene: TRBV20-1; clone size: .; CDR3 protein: SARKQGGQPQH
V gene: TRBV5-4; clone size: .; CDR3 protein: ASSLPSVAGGQETQY
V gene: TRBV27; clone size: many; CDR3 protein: ASRRQGISYEQY
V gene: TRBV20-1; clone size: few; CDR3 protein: SARPPWTSNNEQF
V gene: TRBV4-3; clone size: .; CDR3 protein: ASSQGIQALGTQY
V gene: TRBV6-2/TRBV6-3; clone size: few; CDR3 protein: ASSYSWNFYEQY
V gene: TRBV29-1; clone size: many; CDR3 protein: SVDEGPDTQY
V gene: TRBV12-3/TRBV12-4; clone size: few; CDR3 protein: ASSLGGTNYGYT
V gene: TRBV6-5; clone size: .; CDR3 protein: ASSYSLRDRKYYEQY
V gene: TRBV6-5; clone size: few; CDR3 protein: ASSYSVQSTYEQY
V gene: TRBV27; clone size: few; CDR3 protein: ASSLDFTGVETQY
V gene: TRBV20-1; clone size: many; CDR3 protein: SARERDRGTY
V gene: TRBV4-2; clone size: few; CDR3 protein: ASSQDLRLAGGNEQF
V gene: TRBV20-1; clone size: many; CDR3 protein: SAKSVAGYQPQH
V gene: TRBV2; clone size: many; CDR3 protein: ASSEAGQGYNEQF
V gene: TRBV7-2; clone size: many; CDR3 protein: ASTLSAGGSYEQY
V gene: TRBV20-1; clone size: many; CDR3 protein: SAREGSAQYGYT